The present TCR beta chain was sequenced within a study of blood T cells in healthy people across ages. Primed by a sample-barcoded 5' primer and a J-beta primer mix, a second PCR proceeded for roughly 6 to 12 cycles. TCRdb used MiXCR to reprocess the 5' RACE reads, holding one entry per CDR3 protein. The sample shows about 700,000 distinct CDR3 sequences, approximately 30% of them seen only once. V gave up 3 bases and J gave up 0 bases, with 9 bases separating them. The CDR3 totals 14 residues. CDR1 is SGDLS and CDR2 is YYNGEE in the germline V gene. This clonotype was recorded a few times. The sample consisted of blood. The chain couples TRBV9 to TRBJ2-5, with TRBD2 as a possible D gene (5 bases). The TCR originated in a woman of 80 years or more in good health. Here the CDR3 DNA reads TGTGCCAGCAGCGAGGAGCGGTACCAAGAGACCCAGTACTTC. This codes for CASSEERYQETQYF.